The present T cell receptor (beta chain) was sequenced within a study of blood T cell repertoires in COVID-19. Repertoires were generated with immunoSEQ multiplex PCR, while TCRdb's copy carries only in-frame clones and drops some. The repertoire consists of 150,000 to 200,000 clones, with about 88% occurring once and the leading ten covering about 5.6%. Sequenced material: peripheral blood. This TCR derives from a woman between 50 and 59 years old with COVID-19, enrolled during active disease.

The DNA for the CDR3 is TGTGCCAGCAGCGTAGTTGCAGGTTCTGAAGCTTTCTTT. Residues: CASSVVAGSEAFF. V gene TRBV9 combines with J gene TRBJ1-1; D is unresolved. V gave up 0 bases and J gave up 6 bases, with 9 bases separating them. The germline V gene has CDR1 SGDLS and CDR2 YYNGEE. The CDR3 runs 13 residues.